These 24 T cell receptor beta chains came from one sample sequenced in a study of shared clonotypes between healthy human individuals. Naive CD8 cells comprised CD45RO-negative, CCR7-positively selected cells, excluding terminally differentiated effector memory CD45RA+ cells. This table comes from immunoSEQ multiplex PCR, and its TCRdb copy is limited to in-frame clones, with some not included. Among hundreds of thousands of clones listed, approximately 96% were seen once. Sequencing was carried out using naive CD8+ T cells sorted from blood. Receptor source: a woman aged 30 to 39 in good health.

This chain uses TRBV5-6 with TRBJ2-7; D is unresolved. The germline CDR1 and CDR2 sequences are SGHDT and YYEEEE. There are 13 residues in the CDR3. V gave up 1 base and J gave up 4 bases, with 9 bases separating them. CDR3 nucleotides: TGTGCCAGCAGCTTGTTTCGGACGTACGAGCAGTACTTC. Its translation is CASSLFRTYEQYF.

The rearrangement joins TRBV4-2 to TRBJ2-7; a weak D match, TRBD2 (6 bases). The CDR3 is 15 residues long. Germline assignment: CDR1 LGHNA and CDR2 YNFKEQ. Trimming removed 0 bases from V and 5 bases from J, with 14 bases in between. The CDR3 loop is CASSQEILLADEQYF. The CDR3 nucleotides read TGTGCCAGCAGCCAAGAAATTCTACTAGCTGACGAGCAGTACTTC.

J is TRBJ2-2 and V is TRBV9; D call uncertain. CDR1 is SGDLS, CDR2 YYNGEE, per germline. Between the trimmed V and J ends, which lost 4 bases and 4 bases, there was a span of 26 bases. The CDR3 has 19 amino acids. As DNA, the CDR3 is TGTGCCAGCAGCCCCCGGACCGCTATTTACCCTGATGGCACCGGGGAGCTGTTTTTT. This gives the protein CASSPRTAIYPDGTGELFF.

CDR3 sequence: CASSLGLAQYF. The CDR3 DNA reads as TGTGCCAGCAGTTTGGGACTAGCGCAGTATTTT. The V and J genes are TRBV27 and TRBJ2-3; TRBD2 matches at 8 bases. The V gene end was trimmed by 3 bases and the J gene end by 10 bases; junction bases not matched to a gene: 0. Germline assignment: CDR1 MNHEY and CDR2 SMNVEV (reference sequence). The CDR3 consists of 11 residues.

For the CDR3, the DNA is TGTGCCATCAGTGAGTCGAACAGGGGCGAGCAGTACTTC. This gives the protein CAISESNRGEQYF. The chain combines TRBV10-3 with TRBJ2-7, with 7 bases aligning to TRBD1. The V gene end was trimmed by 0 bases and the J gene end by 6 bases; junction bases not matched to a gene: 2. Germline-derived CDR1 and CDR2 are ENHRY and SYGVKD. The CDR3 has 13 residues.

The chain joins TRBV10-3 to TRBJ1-2; 7 bases are shared with TRBD1. CDR3 size: 16 residues. CDR1 is ENHRY and CDR2 is SYGVKD in the germline V gene. Losses at the gene ends were 2 bases for V and 0 bases for J; bases not matched to a gene: 6. The CDR3 sequence is CAISEDTGATNYGYTF. In nucleotides, the CDR3 is TGTGCCATCAGTGAGGACACAGGGGCGACTAACTATGGCTACACCTTC.

The chain is built from TRBV4-1 and TRBJ2-1, with D tentatively TRBD1 or TRBD2 (5 bases each). Trimming shortened V by 4 bases and J by 15 bases, and 34 bases separated the two germline ends. Germline V CDR1 and CDR2: MGHRA, YSYEKL. The CDR3 covers 18 residues. This chain's CDR3 is CASSPLVGPTMSRDQPFF. CDR3 in DNA: TGCGCCAGCAGCCCACTAGTCGGACCTACAATGAGCAGGGATCAACCGTTCTTC.

The table lists this clone with a count of one. The chain employs TRBV7-9 and TRBJ2-7; TRBD1 is a possible D gene (6 bases). There are 17 residues in the CDR3. Germline V CDR1 and CDR2: SEHNR, FQNEAQ (reference sequence). V shed 4 bases and J shed 2 bases, with 21 bases lying between them. CDR3: CASSSEPAGAPTYEQYF. In DNA, the CDR3 is TGTGCCAGCAGCTCCGAGCCGGCAGGGGCGCCGACCTACGAGCAGTACTTC. Looking up the rest from reference TRBV7-9 and TRBJ2-7 gives the full variable domain: DTGVSQNPRHKITKRGQNVTFRCDPISEHNRLYWYRQTLGQGPEFLTYFQNEAQLEKSRLLSDRFSAERPKGSFSTLEIQRTEQGDSAMYLCASSSEPAGAPTYEQYFGPGTRLTVT.

CDR3 sequence reads: CASSGDLAGGLTDTQYF. The CDR3 bases are TGTGCCAGCAGCGGGGACTTAGCGGGAGGCCTCACAGATACGCAGTATTTT. J is TRBJ2-3 and V is TRBV2; 10 bases are a match to TRBD2. Germline V gene lookup returns CDR1 SNHLY and CDR2 FYNNEI. With 6 bases clipped from V and 2 bases from J, the junction kept 11 bases outside the gene matches. This CDR3 is 17 amino acids long.

On this clone: In the same sample, other DNA sequences code for this CDR3. The rearrangement links TRBV19 to TRBJ1-1; D is undetermined. The CDR3 runs 13 residues. The germline V gene has CDR1 LNHDA and CDR2 SQIVND (reference sequence). V was trimmed by 3 bases and J by 5 bases, leaving 10 bases between them. The CDR3, as DNA: TGTGCCAGTAGTATTGGCCGGGGTACTGAAGCTTTCTTT. Protein product: CASSIGRGTEAFF.

This clone occurred once. The CDR3: CATSSSDRVEQFF. In DNA, the CDR3 is TGTGCCACCAGCAGCTCCGACAGGGTTGAGCAGTTCTTC. This sequence joins TRBV15 and TRBJ2-1; 7 nucleotides align to TRBD1. This CDR3 region has 13 residues. The germline V gene has CDR1 LNHNV and CDR2 YYDKDF (reference sequence). V dropped 3 bases and J dropped 9; count of bases not matched to a gene: 5.

V and J are TRBV28 and TRBJ1-4, with 8 bases identical to TRBD1. CDR3 length: 17 residues. Germline V gene lookup returns CDR1 MDHEN and CDR2 SYDVKM. V lost 3 bases and J lost 8; bases outside the gene matches: 14. CDR3 amino acids: CASSFVGGNRGEEKLFF. For the CDR3, the DNA is TGTGCCAGCAGTTTTGTCGGTGGGAACAGGGGGGAGGAAAAACTGTTTTTT.

This rearrangement joins TRBV6-1 to TRBJ1-6; the D gene is possibly TRBD1 (6 bases). The CDR3 loop spans 14 amino acids. CDR1 and CDR2 (germline): MNHNS, SASEGT. The V end was cut by 8 bases, the J end by 7 bases, with 15 bases between. CDR3: CASDWTARNSPLHF. CDR3 nucleotides: TGTGCCAGCGATTGGACAGCTCGAAATTCACCCCTCCACTTT.

The gene calls are TRBV6-4 and TRBJ2-7; perhaps TRBD2 as D (6 bases). Trimming took off 11 bases at V and 5 bases at J, with 28 bases between the two ends. This CDR3 contains 16 residues. In germline, CDR1 is MRHNA, CDR2 SNTAGT. The CDR3 loop is CAPKRSSRLVFHEQYF. The CDR3, as DNA: TGTGCCCCCAAGCGGTCCTCCCGACTAGTCTTCCACGAGCAGTACTTC.

The J gene is TRBJ1-5, the V gene TRBV29-1; TRBD1 is a possible D gene (6 bases). The germline V gene has CDR1 SQVTM and CDR2 ANQGSEA. Trimming took off 8 bases at V and 5 bases at J, with 19 bases between the two ends. This CDR3 has 14 residues. CDR3 bases: TGCAGCTCCCGGCGGGGGACACCCGATCAGCCCCAGCATTTT. Its translation: CSSRRGTPDQPQHF.

The chain combines TRBV4-1 with TRBJ1-2, with D tentatively TRBD1 (6 bases). The V gene's germline CDR1 is MGHRA and CDR2 YSYEKL. This CDR3 is 17 amino acids long. Between the trimmed V and J ends, which lost 1 base and 8 bases, there was a span of 23 bases. Written as DNA, the CDR3 is TGCGCCAGCAGCCAAGTTCGGGTTGGGACAACCCCCTTCGGCTACACCTTC. It codes for CASSQVRVGTTPFGYTF.

This clone was recorded once. V and J are TRBV5-1 and TRBJ1-2; D remains unclear. V lost 0 bases and J 7 bases, leaving 7 bases between the germline ends. The CDR3 length is 12 residues. Germline V gene data show CDR1 as SGHRS and CDR2 as YFSETQ. CDR3 bases: TGCGCCAGCAGCTTGGAGGCGGGTGGCTACACCTTC. It translates to CASSLEAGGYTF.

The genes are TRBV29-1 and TRBJ2-5; D is undetermined. V shed 1 base and J shed 2 bases, with 8 bases lying between them. The CDR3 extends over 13 amino acids. Germline V lookup: CDR1 SQVTM, CDR2 ANQGSEA. CDR3 residues: CSVEAWHQETQYF. For the CDR3, the DNA is TGCAGCGTTGAAGCGTGGCATCAAGAGACCCAGTACTTC.

This rearrangement joins TRBV15 to TRBJ1-3; TRBD1 matches at 9 bases. The CDR3 covers 15 residues. With 5 bases clipped from V and 4 bases from J, the junction kept 6 bases outside the gene matches. The germline CDR1 and CDR2 sequences are LNHNV and YYDKDF (reference sequence). In nucleotides, the CDR3 is TGTGCCACCAGCGTCGGACAGGGGACCGGAAACACCATATATTTT. Translation: CATSVGQGTGNTIYF.

This clone was counted only a few times. The chain links TRBV7-9 to TRBJ1-5, with D perhaps TRBD1 (6 bases). Trimming removed 8 bases at V and 2 bases at J, with 13 bases between. The V gene's germline CDR1 is SEHNR and CDR2 FQNEAQ (reference sequence). The CDR3 covers 14 residues. CDR3 protein: CASSRGGRNQPQHF. CDR3 DNA sequence: TGTGCCAGCTCCAGAGGGGGACGCAATCAGCCCCAGCATTTT.

This chain uses TRBV6-1 with TRBJ2-7, with unresolved D. This CDR3 is built from 15 residues. CDR1 and CDR2 from the germline V gene are MNHNS and SASEGT. Trimming removed 1 base at V and 4 bases at J, with 14 bases between. The CDR3 DNA reads TGTGCCAGCAGTGAAGGCCCCGGTGGGCCGTACGAGCAGTACTTC. Translation: CASSEGPGGPYEQYF.

The CDR3 reads CASSLSGGNAFF. For the CDR3, the DNA is TGTGCCAGCAGTTTATCCGGGGGGAATGCTTTCTTT. V and J are TRBV27 and TRBJ1-1; D may be TRBD1 (5 bases). The CDR3 is 12 amino acids. Germline CDR1 reads MNHEY; CDR2 reads SMNVEV (reference sequence). V was pared by 0 bases and J by 11 bases, with 10 bases between.

V gene TRBV7-9 combines with J gene TRBJ2-7, with 11 bases matching TRBD2. Germline CDR1 is SEHNR and CDR2 is FQNEAQ (reference sequence). The CDR3 has 15 residues. Germline trimming cut 4 bases from V and 2 bases from J; bases unmatched to any gene: 4. The CDR3 loop reads CASSSPLAGAYEQYF. CDR3 sequence (DNA): TGTGCCAGCAGCTCCCCACTAGCGGGAGCCTACGAGCAGTACTTC.

Turning to this clone: The sample carries other DNA sequences with the same CDR3. The chain is built from TRBV6-5 and TRBJ2-7; TRBD2 might be the D (6 bases). From germline, CDR1 is MNHEY and CDR2 SVGAGI. The length of the CDR3 is 14 residues. Trimming cost V 2 bases and J 0 bases, with 8 bases left between them. As DNA, the CDR3 is TGTGCCAGCAGTTACCAGGGAGGCTCCTACGAGCAGTACTTC. Translation: CASSYQGGSYEQYF.